This TCR beta chain was recorded in a study of T cell changes during pregnancy in multiple sclerosis. Germline V gene sequence: CDR1 SGHNT, CDR2 YYREEE (reference sequence). CDR3 length: 15 amino acids. Trimming took 0 bases from V and 9 from J, leaving 17 bases between them. Measured with immunoSEQ multiplex PCR; TCRdb has only the in-frame clones, and not every one. The data hold roughly 32,000 clones, with about nine tenths observed a single time. Here the sequenced sample was CD4+ T cells from peripheral blood mononuclear cells, taken in the second trimester of pregnancy. The chain employs TRBV5-4 and TRBJ2-3; possibly TRBD1 for D (6 bases). The sequence came from a female donor in good health, enrolled as a control in a pregnancy study. The CDR3: CASSLGEGVPRTQYF. Written as DNA, the CDR3 is TGTGCCAGCAGCTTGGGAGAGGGGGTCCCGAGGACGCAGTATTTT.